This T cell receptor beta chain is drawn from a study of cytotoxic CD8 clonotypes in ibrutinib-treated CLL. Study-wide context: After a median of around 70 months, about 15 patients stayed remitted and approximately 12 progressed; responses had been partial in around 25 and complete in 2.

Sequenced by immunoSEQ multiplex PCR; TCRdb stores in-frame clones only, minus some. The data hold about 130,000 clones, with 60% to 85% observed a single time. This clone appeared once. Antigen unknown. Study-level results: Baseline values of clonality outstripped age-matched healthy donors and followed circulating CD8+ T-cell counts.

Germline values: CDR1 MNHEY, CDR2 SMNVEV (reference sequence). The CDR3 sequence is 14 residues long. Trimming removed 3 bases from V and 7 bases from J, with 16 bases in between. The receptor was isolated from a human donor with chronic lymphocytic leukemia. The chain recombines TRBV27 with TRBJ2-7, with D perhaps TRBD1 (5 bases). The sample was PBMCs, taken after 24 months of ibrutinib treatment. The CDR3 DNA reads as TGTGCCAGCAGTTTGTTGGGTCGGGCAGGGGAGCAGTACTTC. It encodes CASSLLGRAGEQYF.